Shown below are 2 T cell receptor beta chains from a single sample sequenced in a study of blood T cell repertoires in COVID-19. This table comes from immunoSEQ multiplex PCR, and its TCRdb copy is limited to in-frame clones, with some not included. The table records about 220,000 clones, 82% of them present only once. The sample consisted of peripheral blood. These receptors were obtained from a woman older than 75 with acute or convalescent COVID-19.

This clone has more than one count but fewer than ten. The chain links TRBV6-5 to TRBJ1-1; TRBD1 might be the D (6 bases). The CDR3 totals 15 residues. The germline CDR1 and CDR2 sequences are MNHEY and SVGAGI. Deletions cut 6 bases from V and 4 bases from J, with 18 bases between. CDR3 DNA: TGTGCCAGCAGCAGCTCCAGGGGATTATCCACTGAAGCTTTCTTT. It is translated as CASSSSRGLSTEAFF.

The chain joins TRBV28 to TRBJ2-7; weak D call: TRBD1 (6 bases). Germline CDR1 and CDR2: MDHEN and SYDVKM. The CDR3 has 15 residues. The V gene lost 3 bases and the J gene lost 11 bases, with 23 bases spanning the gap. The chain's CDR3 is CASSFSGQVAPWEYF. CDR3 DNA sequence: TGTGCCAGCAGTTTTTCGGGACAAGTGGCGCCGTGGGAGTACTTC.